What follows describes a single T cell receptor beta chain. TCRdb keeps only in-frame clones here, not all; method: immunoSEQ multiplex PCR. Here the sample spans approximately 160,000 clones, 84% being singletons. The data stem from a study of blood T cell repertoires in COVID-19. The CDR3 totals 16 residues. Trimming removed 0 bases at V and 0 bases at J, with 9 bases between. The germline V gene has CDR1 SGHTA and CDR2 FQGNSA. This clonotype originated in a man in his late teens or twenties with active or convalescent COVID-19. The sequenced sample consisted of peripheral blood. This chain uses TRBV7-2 with TRBJ1-5; D is undetermined. In DNA form, the CDR3 reads TGTGCCAGCAGCTTAGCTAGCCGTTATAGCAATCAGCCCCAGCATTTT. Its protein product is CASSLASRYSNQPQHF.